One sample yielded the 6 T cell receptor beta chains listed below, sequenced in a study of T-cell reconstitution after alpha-beta-depleted transplantation in children. Unique molecular identifiers were incorporated into the prepared TCRbeta library. MiXCR, applied by TCRdb to the PCR reads, yields one record per CDR3 protein. The data show about 610,000 distinct CDR3 sequences, with roughly 10% seen just once and around 4% held by the top ten. The source material was PBMCs from the stem cell graft donor, sampled from the stem cell graft. These receptors were obtained from a human donor who donated a stem cell graft to a child with acute myeloid leukemia.

The sample holds a few counts of this clonotype. The V call is TRBV15, the J call TRBJ1-5, with TRBD1 as a possible D gene (6 bases). This CDR3 is built from 16 residues. In germline, CDR1 is LNHNV, CDR2 YYDKDF (reference sequence). V lost 2 bases and J lost 0, with 11 bases in between. In DNA form, the CDR3 reads TGTGCCACCAGCAGAAACCGGGGGGCTAGCAATCAGCCCCAGCATTTT. Protein: CATSRNRGASNQPQHF.

In its sample, this clonotype was seen a few times. The gene calls are TRBV28 and TRBJ2-7, with 7 bases lining up with TRBD1. CDR1 is MDHEN, CDR2 SYDVKM, per germline. V dropped 3 bases and J dropped 4; count of bases not matched to a gene: 9. The CDR3 has 15 residues. CDR3 coding DNA: TGTGCCAGCAGTTTGACCGGGACAGCCGATTACGAGCAGTACTTC. Protein product: CASSLTGTADYEQYF.

This clonotype was picked up a small number of times. The chain has TRBV14 and TRBJ1-1; D not resolved. V lost 0 bases and J 4 bases, leaving 6 bases between the germline ends. The CDR3 is 13 residues long. Germline CDR1 is SGHDN and CDR2 is FVKESK. CDR3 sequence reads: CASSQETVTEAFF. CDR3 nucleotide sequence: TGTGCCAGCAGCCAAGAAACAGTCACTGAAGCTTTCTTT.

This rearrangement joins TRBV28 to TRBJ2-3, with 8 bases lining up with TRBD2. V dropped 2 bases and J dropped 7; count of bases not matched to a gene: 8. This CDR3 contains 15 residues. Germline lookup yields CDR1 MDHEN and CDR2 SYDVKM. For the CDR3, the DNA is TGTGCCAGCAGTTTACGGAGCGGGAGTACGAATACGCAGTATTTT. It codes for CASSLRSGSTNTQYF.

This chain links TRBV7-2 with TRBJ2-5; 13 nucleotides align to TRBD2. V was clipped by 0 bases and J by 4 bases; unmatched bases: 8. The germline CDR1 and CDR2 sequences are SGHTA and FQGNSA. The CDR3 extends over 18 amino acids. The CDR3 spells CASSLAWTSGSGGETQYF. CDR3 sequence (DNA): TGTGCCAGCAGCTTAGCCTGGACTAGCGGGAGTGGGGGAGAGACCCAGTACTTC.

The table lists this clonotype with many counts. The chain uses TRBV2 and TRBJ2-4, with 12 bases lining up with TRBD2. The germline V gene has CDR1 SNHLY and CDR2 FYNNEI. This CDR3 contains 20 residues. The trim removed 6 bases at V and 2 bases at J, leaving 17 bases unmatched. CDR3 DNA: TGTGCCAGCAGCCCAGAGGCTAGCGGGAGGGCCGATGGGCCCAAAAACATTCAGTACTTC. Its protein is CASSPEASGRADGPKNIQYF.